These 3 T cell receptor beta chains came from one sample sequenced in a study of T cells in Graves' hyperthyroidism and ophthalmopathy. From RNA transcripts, TCR beta CDR3 regions were amplified. Using the HTBI primer set, a first-round RT-PCR was run on the TCR CDR3. TCRdb re-derived calls from the multiplex PCR reads in MiXCR, one entry per CDR3 protein. The table shows more than 500,000 distinct CDR3 sequences, with 14% to 15% occurring only once. Sequenced sample: blood. The receptors here all came from a woman aged 40 to 50 with Graves' ophthalmopathy.

This clonotype has a handful of counts. J is TRBJ1-6 and V is TRBV28; D is ambiguous. Deletions cut 5 bases from V and 6 bases from J, with 11 bases between. The CDR3 contains 14 residues. The germline V gene encodes CDR1 MDHEN and CDR2 SYDVKM. The CDR3 DNA sequence: TGTGCCAGCAGTACCCCGGGAGTTAATTCACCCCTCCACTTT. Translating it yields CASSTPGVNSPLHF.

This clonotype showed up many times. The V gene is TRBV29-1, the J gene TRBJ1-2; D gene uncertain. The length of the CDR3 is 15 residues. The germline V gene has CDR1 SQVTM and CDR2 ANQGSEA. V was shortened by 4 bases and J by 2 bases, with 17 bases between the two germline ends. Here the CDR3 DNA reads TGCAGCGTTGCGGATTCTCAGGACTCCAACTATGGCTACACCTTC. This sequence encodes CSVADSQDSNYGYTF. Variable domain in full (rest from reference TRBV29-1 and TRBJ1-2): SAVISQKPSRDICQRGTSLTIQCQVDSQVTMMFWYRQQPGQSLTLIATANQGSEATYESGFVIDKFPISRPNLTFSTLTVSNMSPEDSSIYLCSVADSQDSNYGYTFGSGTRLTVV.

This clonotype has more than one count but fewer than ten. The rearrangement joins TRBV12-3 or TRBV12-4 to TRBJ2-7; 7 nucleotides line up with TRBD2. The CDR3 sequence is 13 residues long. After removal of 6 bases from V and 7 bases from J, the junction contained 9 bases not matched to a gene. CDR3 region: CASRPGTIREQYF. CDR3 nucleotide sequence: TGTGCCAGCAGACCCGGGACTATCAGAGAGCAGTACTTC.